This TCR beta chain was found in a study of T cell responses to AZD1222 COVID-19 vaccine (dated by TCRdb to about 2021). Turning to the overall study: AZD1222 recipients with second doses at about 4 weeks or about 12 weeks were pooled, because spike-specific TCR depth and breadth did not differ between schedules. Trial participants were enrolled by age into 18-55, 56-69 and 70-plus year subgroups, with roughly 150, 30 and 60 TCR-sequenced participants respectively. TCR sequencing covered 230 to 250 trial participants: 200 to 220 given two doses of AZD1222 and 26 given two doses of MenACWY control vaccine. The paper's findings and limits, for the study overall: Conclusions about previously exposed vaccinees are limited, since just five to seven AZD1222 recipients were seropositive for SARS-CoV-2 at baseline. In the small 56-69-year group, the increase in depth fell short of significance, most likely because of low power. Participants were mostly white British, with more females than males. The authors suggested clonal diversity may have been underestimated. The vaccine-associated CD4 TCRs covered the entire spike protein, and the dominant responses fell in regions 160-218 and 743-854. Because no samples from the day 14 peak response were available, repertoires could be characterized only after the peak T cell response. A significant rise in spike-specific TCR breadth and depth was observed after two AZD1222 doses relative to day 0 and relative to MenACWY recipients. Epitopes outside the regions mutated in the B.1.351 and B.1.1.7 variants were reportedly recognized by nearly half of the unique spike-specific TCRs.

The time point label, read with the paper, signifies: baseline before first vaccination. The vaccinee samples were drawn from two UK trials, COV001 and COV002, one of which was a single-blind randomized controlled phase 2/3 trial testing AZD1222 (ChAdOx1 nCoV-19) in healthy adults. For TCRbeta chain sequencing, PBMC samples from trial participants were taken at day 0 and at day 28 after the second dose. The CDR3 regions of human TCRbeta chains were analyzed by immunosequencing. In the authors' own workflow: Repertoire TCRs were matched against a reference library of SARS-CoV-2-specific TCRs generated with the MIRA antigen-specificity platform. Breadth meant the fraction of unique TCRs that were SARS-CoV-2-associated, whereas depth meant the fraction of total T cells that were SARS-CoV-2-associated. Each spike-specific TCR was assigned to its reactive spike region and to a CD4 or CD8 class using the MIRA data. Log10-transformed breadth and depth values were compared by one-way ANOVA with Sidak's multiple comparisons tests. The source is immuneACCESS, and TCRdb retained only in-frame sequences with V and J called. Part of the clones is not carried over; for the studies checked, unresolved V genes explain less than half of this, and the remainder is unexplained. From that table come the V and J calls and clone size; the DNA was used to work out D and trimming. In all, the sample holds roughly 100,000 clones, and around 91% of those were seen once. Of the sample, about 50% is held by the ten largest clones.

In regard to this clone: Its antigen has not been determined. No base quality information exists; no much larger clone differs at one position.

This specimen consisted of peripheral blood, obtained on day 0 of AZD1222 vaccination. The clonotype comes from an adult in good health.

The CDR3 here reads CASSRPFPVGNEQFF. The nucleotide sequence reads as follows: TGTGCCAGCAGTCGGCCTTTTCCGGTGGGGAATGAGCAGTTCTTC. The chain couples TRBV28 to TRBJ2-1; the D gene assignment is ambiguous. V sheds 5 bases and J sheds 7 bases, leaving 18 bases between their ends. For CDR1 and CDR2, the germline V gene lists MDHEN and SYDVKM. The CDR3, cysteine through phenylalanine, is 15 amino acids long. Only the CDR3 portion is preserved as DNA: 45 bases, with reading frame beginning at the first base. The variable domain in full, with residues beyond the CDR3 obtained from the reference TRBV28 and TRBJ2-1 genes, is DVKVTQSSRYLVKRTGEKVFLECVQDMDHENMFWYRQDPGLGLRLIYFSYDVKMKEKGDIPEGYSVSREKKERFSLILESASTNQTSMYLCASSRPFPVGNEQFFGPGTRLTVL.